The following is a TCR beta chain sequence with its context. The repertoire was sequenced with immunoSEQ multiplex PCR; TCRdb's copy has only in-frame clones and lacks some. The repertoire includes fewer than 55,000 clones, 80% to 95% of them detected once, and 0.75% to 1% sits in the top ten. The data belong to a study of T cell changes during pregnancy in multiple sclerosis. CDR3 length: 13 amino acids. The germline V gene encodes CDR1 MNHEY and CDR2 SMNVEV (reference sequence). The V and J ends lost 2 bases and 7 bases respectively, with 10 bases between them. This receptor was taken from a female donor with multiple sclerosis, enrolled in a pregnancy study. V usage is TRBV27 and J usage is TRBJ2-3; no firm D call. The sample consisted of peripheral blood, taken after pregnancy. DNA of the CDR3: TGTGCCAGCAGTTTAGGGCCCTCATATACGCAGTATTTT. It encodes CASSLGPSYTQYF.